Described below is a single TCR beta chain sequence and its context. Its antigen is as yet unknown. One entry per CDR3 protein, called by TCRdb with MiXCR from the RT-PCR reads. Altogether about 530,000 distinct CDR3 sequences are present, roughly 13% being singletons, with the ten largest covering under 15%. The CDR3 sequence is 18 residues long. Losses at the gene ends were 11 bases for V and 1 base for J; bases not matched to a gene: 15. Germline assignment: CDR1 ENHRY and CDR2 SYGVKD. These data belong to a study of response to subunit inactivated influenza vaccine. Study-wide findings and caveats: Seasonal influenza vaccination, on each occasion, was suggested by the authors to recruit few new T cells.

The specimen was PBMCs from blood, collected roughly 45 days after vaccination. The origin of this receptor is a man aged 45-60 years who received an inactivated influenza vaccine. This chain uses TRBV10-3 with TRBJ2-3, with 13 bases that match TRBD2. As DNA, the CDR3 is TGTGCCCGCTGTTCACTAGCGGGGGGGCCGCATGGCACAGATACGCAGTATTTT. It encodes CARCSLAGGPHGTDTQYF.